The 3 T cell receptor beta chains reported below all come from one sample, sequenced in a study of blood T cell repertoires in COVID-19. Only in-frame clones appear in the TCRdb table, and some are missing; sequencing was by immunoSEQ multiplex PCR. The table has some 110,000 clones, 90% seen once. Sequencing was performed on peripheral blood. The source is a human donor with active COVID-19. The donor label of this sample is uncertain.

V usage is TRBV29-1 and J usage is TRBJ2-7; TRBD1 aligns across 10 bases. There are 16 residues in the CDR3. Germline CDR1 reads SQVTM; CDR2 reads ANQGSEA. V shed 2 bases and J 7 bases; nucleotides not matched to a gene: 14. The CDR3 region has the DNA TGCAGCGTTGAATCAGACCGGGACAGGGGCCGGTGGGAGCAGTACTTC. Protein: CSVESDRDRGRWEQYF.

The rearrangement uses TRBV4-3 and TRBJ2-5; 7 positions agree with TRBD1. J gave up 2 bases and V 4 bases, and 4 bases lay outside the gene matches. The CDR3 runs to 14 residues. Germline CDR1 is LGHNA and CDR2 is YSLEER. CDR3 in amino acids: CASSRDSGQETQYF. The CDR3 nucleotides are TGCGCCAGCAGCCGGGACAGTGGACAAGAGACCCAGTACTTC.

The chain joins TRBV5-1 to TRBJ2-4; 15 bases match TRBD2. CDR1 and CDR2 (germline): SGHRS, YFSETQ. J was trimmed by 3 bases and V by 4 bases; bases with no gene match: 20. CDR3 size: 22 residues. Written as DNA, the CDR3 is TGCGCCAGCAGCGGGCAGAGTGGACTAGCGGGGGGGTGGACCGCAGGCAAAAACATTCAGTACTTC. As protein: CASSGQSGLAGGWTAGKNIQYF.